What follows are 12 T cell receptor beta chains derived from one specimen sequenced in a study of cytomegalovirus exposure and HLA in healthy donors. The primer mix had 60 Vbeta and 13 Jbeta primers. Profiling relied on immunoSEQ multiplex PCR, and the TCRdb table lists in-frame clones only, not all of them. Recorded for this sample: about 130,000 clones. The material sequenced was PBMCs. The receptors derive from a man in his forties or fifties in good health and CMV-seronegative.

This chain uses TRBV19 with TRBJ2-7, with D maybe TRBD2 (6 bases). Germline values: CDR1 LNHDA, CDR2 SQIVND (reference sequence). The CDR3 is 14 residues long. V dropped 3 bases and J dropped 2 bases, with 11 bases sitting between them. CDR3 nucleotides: TGTGCCAGTAGTATCCGAGCGGGTACCTACGAGCAGTACTTC. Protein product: CASSIRAGTYEQYF.

The CDR3 DNA reads as TGTGCCAGCAGTTTAAACGCAGGGGGATTAAATTCACCCCTCCACTTT. Residues: CASSLNAGGLNSPLHF. V gene TRBV27 combines with J gene TRBJ1-6, with 7 bases that match TRBD1. The CDR3 has 16 residues. Looked up from germline, CDR1 is MNHEY and CDR2 is SMNVEV (reference sequence). After removal of 2 bases from V and 7 bases from J, the junction contained 8 bases not matched to a gene.

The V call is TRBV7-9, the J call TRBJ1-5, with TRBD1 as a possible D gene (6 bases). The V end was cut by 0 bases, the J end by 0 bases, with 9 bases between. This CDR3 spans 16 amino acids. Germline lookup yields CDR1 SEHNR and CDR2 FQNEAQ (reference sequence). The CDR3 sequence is CASSLAGTRSNQPQHF. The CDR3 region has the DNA TGTGCCAGCAGCTTAGCTGGGACACGTAGCAATCAGCCCCAGCATTTT.

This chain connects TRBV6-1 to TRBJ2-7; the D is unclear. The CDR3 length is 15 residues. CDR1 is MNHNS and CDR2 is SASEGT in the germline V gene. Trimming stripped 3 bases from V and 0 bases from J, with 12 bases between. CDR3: CASSEVRQNSYEQYF. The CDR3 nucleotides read TGTGCCAGCAGTGAGGTGCGACAAAACTCCTACGAGCAGTACTTC.

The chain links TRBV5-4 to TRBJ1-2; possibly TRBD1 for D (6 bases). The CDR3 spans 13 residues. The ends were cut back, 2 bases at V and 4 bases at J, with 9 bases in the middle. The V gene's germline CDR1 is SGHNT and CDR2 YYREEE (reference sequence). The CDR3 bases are TGTGCCAGCAGCTTTGGACAGACCTATGGCTACACCTTC. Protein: CASSFGQTYGYTF.

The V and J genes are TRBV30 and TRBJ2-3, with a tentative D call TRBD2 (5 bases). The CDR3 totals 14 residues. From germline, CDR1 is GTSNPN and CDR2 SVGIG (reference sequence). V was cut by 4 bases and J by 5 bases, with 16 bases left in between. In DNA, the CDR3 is TGTGCCTGGAAGTCGGGGATGAGTATAGATACGCAGTATTTT. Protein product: CAWKSGMSIDTQYF.

CDR3 protein: CASSLTHQGWDGYTF. CDR3 DNA sequence: TGTGCCAGCAGCTTAACCCATCAGGGGTGGGATGGCTACACCTTC. The genes are TRBV5-8 and TRBJ1-2; D is possibly TRBD1 (6 bases). Germline V gene sequence: CDR1 SGHTS, CDR2 YDEGEE. V shed 2 bases and J shed 6 bases, with 17 bases lying between them. The CDR3 sequence is 15 residues long.

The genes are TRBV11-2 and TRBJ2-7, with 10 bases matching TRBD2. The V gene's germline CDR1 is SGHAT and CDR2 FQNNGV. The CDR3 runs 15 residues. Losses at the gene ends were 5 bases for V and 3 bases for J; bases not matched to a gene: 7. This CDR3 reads CASSPRLAGDYEQYF. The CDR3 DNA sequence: TGTGCCAGCAGCCCCCGTCTAGCGGGAGACTACGAGCAGTACTTC.

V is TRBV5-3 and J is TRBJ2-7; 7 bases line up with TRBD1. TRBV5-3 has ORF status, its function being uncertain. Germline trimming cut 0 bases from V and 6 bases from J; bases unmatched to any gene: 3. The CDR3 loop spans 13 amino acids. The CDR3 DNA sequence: TGTGCCAGAAGCTTGGGACAGGGCCCCGAGCAGTACTTC. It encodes CARSLGQGPEQYF.

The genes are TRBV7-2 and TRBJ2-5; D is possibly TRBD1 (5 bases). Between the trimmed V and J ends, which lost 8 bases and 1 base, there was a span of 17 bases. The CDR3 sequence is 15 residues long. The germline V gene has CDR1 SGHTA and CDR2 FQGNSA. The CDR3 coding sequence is TGTGCCAGCGCGCCTACTCACAGGCCCCAAGAGACCCAGTACTTC. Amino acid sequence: CASAPTHRPQETQYF.

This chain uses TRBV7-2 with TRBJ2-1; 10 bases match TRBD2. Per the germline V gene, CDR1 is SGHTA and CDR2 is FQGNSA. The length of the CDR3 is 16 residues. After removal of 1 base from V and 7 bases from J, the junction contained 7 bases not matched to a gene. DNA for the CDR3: TGTGCCAGCAGCTTAGGGGCGCTAGCGGGAGTGAATGAGCAGTTCTTC. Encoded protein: CASSLGALAGVNEQFF. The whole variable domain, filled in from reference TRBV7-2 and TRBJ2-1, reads GAGVSQSPSNKVTEKGKDVELRCDPISGHTALYWYRQSLGQGLEFLIYFQGNSAPDKSGLPSDRFSAERTGGSVSTLTIQRTQQEDSAVYLCASSLGALAGVNEQFFGPGTRLTVL.

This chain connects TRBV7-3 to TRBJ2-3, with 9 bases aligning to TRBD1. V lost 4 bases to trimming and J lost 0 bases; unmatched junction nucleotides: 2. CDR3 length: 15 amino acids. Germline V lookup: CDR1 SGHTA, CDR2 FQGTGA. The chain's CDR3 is CASSSTGGSTDTQYF. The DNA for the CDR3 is TGTGCCAGCAGCTCGACAGGGGGTAGCACAGATACGCAGTATTTT.